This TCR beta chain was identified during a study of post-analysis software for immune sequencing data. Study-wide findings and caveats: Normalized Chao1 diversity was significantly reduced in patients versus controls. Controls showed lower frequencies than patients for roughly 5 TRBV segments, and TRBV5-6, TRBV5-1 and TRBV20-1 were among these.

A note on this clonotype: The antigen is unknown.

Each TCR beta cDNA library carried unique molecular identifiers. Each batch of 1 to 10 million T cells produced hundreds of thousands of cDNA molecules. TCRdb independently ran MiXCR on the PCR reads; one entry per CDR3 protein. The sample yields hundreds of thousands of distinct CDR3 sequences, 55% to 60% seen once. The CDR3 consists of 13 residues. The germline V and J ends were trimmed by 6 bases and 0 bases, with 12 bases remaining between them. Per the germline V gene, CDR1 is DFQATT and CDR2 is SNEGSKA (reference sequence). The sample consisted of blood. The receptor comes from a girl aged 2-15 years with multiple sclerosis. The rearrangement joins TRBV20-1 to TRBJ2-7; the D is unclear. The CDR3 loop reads CSAVAPVSYEQYF. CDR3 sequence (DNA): TGCAGTGCCGTCGCACCCGTCTCCTACGAGCAGTACTTC.